A single T cell receptor beta chain is shown here with its context. This record comes from a study of blood T cell repertoires in COVID-19. Overall study: The United States, Italy and Spain provided the acute and convalescent COVID-19 samples. The cDNA or gDNA used as material had been derived from T cells, B-cell-depleted T cells, or PBMCs.

In the study's own analysis: Amplification with reference gene primers provided the estimates of nucleated cell counts. Some clones are missing from TCRdb's copy, which holds only in-frame ones; the method was immunoSEQ multiplex PCR. The V and J calls and clone size were taken over from that table, and D and trimming were inferred from the DNA. Of around 260,000 clones in the sample, around 86% were seen once. V was pared by 4 bases and J by 0 bases, with 5 bases of the junction left unmatched. The CDR3 has 15 amino acids. Germline V gives CDR1 MDHEN, CDR2 SYDVKM. V gene TRBV28 combines with J gene TRBJ2-7; 8 bases line up with TRBD1. The sequencing sample was made of peripheral blood. The clonotype was recovered from a woman in her 30s with active or convalescent COVID-19. The CDR3 DNA reads TGTGCCAGCAGTTCTACCGGGACAGGCTCCTACGAGCAGTACTTC. Translation gives CASSSTGTGSYEQYF. The full variable domain, in which reference TRBV28 and TRBJ2-7 provide the parts outside the CDR3, is DVKVTQSSRYLVKRTGEKVFLECVQDMDHENMFWYRQDPGLGLRLIYFSYDVKMKEKGDIPEGYSVSREKKERFSLILESASTNQTSMYLCASSSTGTGSYEQYFGPGTRLTVT.